The 18 T cell receptor beta chains listed next were all sequenced from one sample in a study of blood T cell repertoires in COVID-19. Here immunoSEQ multiplex PCR was the method, and the copy in TCRdb shows in-frame clones only, minus some. The table includes a few hundred thousand clones, around 85% detected once. Sequencing was carried out using PBMCs or T cells enriched from blood (not recorded which). These receptors were taken from a woman aged 25 to 39 who had recovered from COVID-19.

This clone has a handful of counts. This chain joins TRBV18 and TRBJ1-3; D possibly corresponds to TRBD1 (6 bases). The germline V gene has CDR1 KGHSH and CDR2 LQKENI. This CDR3 has 17 amino acids. The V and J ends lost 0 bases and 2 bases respectively, with 14 bases between them. The CDR3 DNA reads TGTGCCAGCTCACCACCAGGAGGCAGGGGAGCTGGAAACACCATATATTTT. The encoded protein is CASSPPGGRGAGNTIYF.

The chain joins TRBV7-8 to TRBJ1-2, with TRBD1 identical over 10 bases. With V trimmed by 6 bases and J by 4 bases, 8 bases remained unmatched. Germline CDR1 reads SGHVS; CDR2 reads FQNEAQ. The CDR3 has 15 residues. This CDR3 is CASRPGQGVRYGYTF. In nucleotides, the CDR3 is TGTGCCAGCAGACCAGGACAGGGGGTTCGCTATGGCTACACCTTC.

The CDR3 DNA sequence: TGTGCCAGCAGCTTAGGACTGCTGAATGAAAAACTGTTTTTT. Encoded protein: CASSLGLLNEKLFF. This chain links TRBV7-2 with TRBJ1-4; D not certain. The V end lost 1 base, the J end lost 5 bases, and 8 bases lay between the germline ends. Germline V lookup: CDR1 SGHTA, CDR2 FQGNSA. The CDR3 contains 14 residues. Using reference TRBV7-2 and TRBJ1-4 for the parts outside the CDR3, the full variable domain is GAGVSQSPSNKVTEKGKDVELRCDPISGHTALYWYRQSLGQGLEFLIYFQGNSAPDKSGLPSDRFSAERTGGSVSTLTIQRTQQEDSAVYLCASSLGLLNEKLFFGSGTQLSVL.

V and J are TRBV5-1 and TRBJ1-2, with D unclear. V lost 4 bases and J 2 bases, leaving 18 bases between the germline ends. CDR1 is SGHRS and CDR2 is YFSETQ in the germline V gene. This CDR3 contains 16 residues. The CDR3 region has the DNA TGCGCCAGCAGCCGGACGGGCCTACTAGCAAACTATGGCTACACCTTC. Residues: CASSRTGLLANYGYTF. The entire variable domain, with the rest obtained from reference TRBV5-1 and TRBJ1-2, is as follows: KAGVTQTPRYLIKTRGQQVTLSCSPISGHRSVSWYQQTPGQGLQFLFEYFSETQRNKGNFPGRFSGRQFSNSRSEMNVSTLELGDSALYLCASSRTGLLANYGYTFGSGTRLTVV.

This clone was recorded only once. The V gene is TRBV27, the J gene TRBJ1-4; 7 nucleotides line up with TRBD1. The CDR3 runs to 15 residues. V trimming: 4 bases; J trimming: 6 bases; junction bases outside the gene matches: 8. Germline values: CDR1 MNHEY, CDR2 SMNVEV (reference sequence). The CDR3 sequence: CASSSVYRGDEKLFF. CDR3 bases: TGTGCCAGCAGTTCCGTTTACAGGGGTGATGAAAAACTGTTTTTT.

Notes on this clone: The same CDR3 is also encoded by other DNA sequences in this sample. The V call is TRBV5-6, the J call TRBJ2-7, with D unresolved. Germline values: CDR1 SGHDT, CDR2 YYEEEE. This CDR3 is built from 14 residues. V was clipped by 4 bases and J by 0 bases, with 11 bases between them. The CDR3, as DNA: TGTGCCAGCAGCCCGGGTCTTAGCTCCTACGAGCAGTACTTC. Protein: CASSPGLSSYEQYF. Complete variable domain (other parts from reference TRBV5-6 and TRBJ2-7): DAGVTQSPTHLIKTRGQQVTLRCSPKSGHDTVSWYQQALGQGPQFIFQYYEEEERQRGNFPDRFSGHQFPNYSSELNVNALLLGDSALYLCASSPGLSSYEQYFGPGTRLTVT.

The V and J genes are TRBV28 and TRBJ2-3, with 12 nucleotides matching TRBD2. From germline, CDR1 is MDHEN and CDR2 SYDVKM. With V trimmed by 5 bases and J by 4 bases, 7 bases remained unmatched. CDR3 length: 16 residues. DNA for the CDR3: TGTGCCAGCAGTATGACTAGCGGGAGTAGACCAGATACGCAGTATTTT. It is translated as CASSMTSGSRPDTQYF.

In its sample, this clone was seen a few times. This specimen includes other DNA sequences encoding the same CDR3. CDR3: CASSLSGPGELFF. In DNA, the CDR3 is TGTGCCAGCAGTTTGTCGGGTCCCGGGGAGCTGTTTTTT. This chain links TRBV12-3 or TRBV12-4 with TRBJ2-2, with D unclear. This CDR3 region has 13 residues. Trimming stripped 3 bases from V and 6 bases from J, with 8 bases between.

The rearrangement joins TRBV5-4 to TRBJ2-1; TRBD2 might be the D (5 bases). Trimming stripped 6 bases from V and 1 base from J, with 8 bases between. The germline CDR1 and CDR2 sequences are SGHNT and YYREEE (reference sequence). This CDR3 comprises 13 residues. DNA of the CDR3: TGTGCCAGCAACGGGGAGTCCTACAATGAGCAGTTCTTC. Amino acids: CASNGESYNEQFF.

This sequence joins TRBV6-5 and TRBJ2-3; D may be TRBD1 (6 bases). The V gene's germline CDR1 is MNHEY and CDR2 SVGAGI. The length of the CDR3 is 14 residues. V lost 4 bases to trimming and J lost 0 bases, with 8 bases between them. CDR3 region: CASSSGTSTDTQYF. CDR3 coding DNA: TGTGCCAGCAGTTCCGGGACAAGCACAGATACGCAGTATTTT.

This clone was found a few times. This rearrangement joins TRBV19 to TRBJ1-1, with D tentatively TRBD1 (5 bases). The CDR3 is 14 residues long. Germline CDR1 LNHDA, CDR2 SQIVND (reference sequence). V was pared by 0 bases and J by 8 bases, with 13 bases between. CDR3 bases: TGTGCCAGTAGTATAGATGACAGTGGTGAAGAAGCTTTCTTT. It specifies CASSIDDSGEEAFF. Drawing the rest from reference TRBV19 and TRBJ1-1, the complete variable domain is DGGITQSPKYLFRKEGQNVTLSCEQNLNHDAMYWYRQDPGQGLRLIYYSQIVNDFQKGDIAEGYSVSREKKESFPLTVTSAQKNPTAFYLCASSIDDSGEEAFFGQGTRLTVV.

The chain has TRBV2 and TRBJ2-1, with 8 bases aligning to TRBD1. Germline V gene lookup returns CDR1 SNHLY and CDR2 FYNNEI. CDR3 length: 15 amino acids. Trimming at V came to 3 bases and at J to 3 bases, leaving 4 bases not matched to a gene. The CDR3 spells CASSEAGGVYNEQFF. The DNA for the CDR3 is TGTGCCAGCAGTGAGGCAGGGGGCGTCTACAATGAGCAGTTCTTC.

V and J are TRBV7-2 and TRBJ2-7; TRBD1 matches at 10 bases. The CDR3 spans 20 residues. CDR1 SGHTA and CDR2 FQGNSA come from the germline V gene. Trimming cost V 0 bases and J 5 bases; bases outside gene matches: 19. The CDR3 is CASSLALILSGDRGAHEQYF. The CDR3 nucleotides read TGTGCCAGCAGCTTAGCTTTGATCTTAAGTGGGGACAGGGGAGCCCACGAGCAGTACTTC.

V usage is TRBV7-2 and J usage is TRBJ2-1; 8 positions match TRBD2. This CDR3 comprises 14 residues. Germline V gives CDR1 SGHTA, CDR2 FQGNSA. Losses at the gene ends were 7 bases for V and 6 bases for J; bases not matched to a gene: 8. The CDR3 is CASTFGGALNEQFF. CDR3 in DNA: TGTGCCAGCACCTTCGGGGGGGCCCTCAATGAGCAGTTCTTC.

A single count supports this clone. The chain uses TRBV9 and TRBJ2-1, with a tentative D call TRBD2 (6 bases). Germline CDR1 is SGDLS and CDR2 is YYNGEE. V dropped 0 bases and J dropped 8 bases, with 15 bases sitting between them. The CDR3 is 15 amino acids. This chain's CDR3 is CASSVAAGSRDEQFF. DNA for the CDR3: TGTGCCAGCAGCGTAGCTGCGGGATCCCGGGATGAGCAGTTCTTC. Supplemented by reference TRBV9 and TRBJ2-1, the full variable domain reads DSGVTQTPKHLITATGQRVTLRCSPRSGDLSVYWYQQSLDQGLQFLIQYYNGEERAKGNILERFSAQQFPDLHSELNLSSLELGDSALYFCASSVAAGSRDEQFFGPGTRLTVL.

This clone came up once. The chain joins TRBV28 to TRBJ1-3, with 9 bases identical to TRBD1. From germline, CDR1 is MDHEN and CDR2 SYDVKM. The CDR3 is 17 residues long. Trimming cost V 2 bases and J 0 bases; bases outside gene matches: 5. The CDR3 region is CASSLGTGSISGNTIYF. In nucleotides, the CDR3 is TGTGCCAGCAGTTTAGGGACAGGGTCAATCTCTGGAAACACCATATATTTT. Supplemented by reference TRBV28 and TRBJ1-3, the full variable domain reads DVKVTQSSRYLVKRTGEKVFLECVQDMDHENMFWYRQDPGLGLRLIYFSYDVKMKEKGDIPEGYSVSREKKERFSLILESASTNQTSMYLCASSLGTGSISGNTIYFGEGSWLTVV.

This chain links TRBV6-4 with TRBJ1-2, with D maybe TRBD1 (6 bases). The CDR3 is 12 residues long. The germline V gene encodes CDR1 MRHNA and CDR2 SNTAGT. With 9 bases removed from V and 5 bases from J, the gap between germline ends came to 13 bases. The CDR3 coding sequence is TGTGCCAGGCCGACAGGCGGATATGGCTACACCTTC. It encodes CARPTGGYGYTF.

This clone has only a few counts. The genes are TRBV14 and TRBJ2-7; D gene unclear. V was cut by 3 bases and J by 6 bases, with 6 bases left in between. This CDR3 is 11 amino acids long. Germline CDR1 reads SGHDN; CDR2 reads FVKESK. CDR3 DNA: TGTGCCAGCAGCCAGCAGGCCGAGCAGTACTTC. Its translation: CASSQQAEQYF.